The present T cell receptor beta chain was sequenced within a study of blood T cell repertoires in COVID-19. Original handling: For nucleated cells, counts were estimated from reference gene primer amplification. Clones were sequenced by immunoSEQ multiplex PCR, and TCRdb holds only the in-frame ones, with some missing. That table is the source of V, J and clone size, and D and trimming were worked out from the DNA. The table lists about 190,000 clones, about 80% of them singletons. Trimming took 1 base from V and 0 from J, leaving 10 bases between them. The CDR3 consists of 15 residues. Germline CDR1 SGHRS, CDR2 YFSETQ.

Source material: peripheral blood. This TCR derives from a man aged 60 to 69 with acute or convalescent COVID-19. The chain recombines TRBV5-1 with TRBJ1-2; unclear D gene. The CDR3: CASSLRRNANYGYTF. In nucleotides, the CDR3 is TGCGCCAGCAGCTTGAGGCGGAACGCTAACTATGGCTACACCTTC.